What follows are 20 T cell receptor beta chains derived from one specimen sequenced in a study of response to subunit inactivated influenza vaccine. Via MiXCR, TCRdb re-called the RT-PCR reads, giving one row per CDR3 protein. The table records around 190,000 distinct CDR3 sequences, around 9.2% of them present only once. This material consisted of non-naive T cells sorted from PBMCs, taken on the day of vaccination. These TCRs come from a man aged 50 to 60 who received an inactivated influenza vaccine.

This clonotype was observed a few times. The rearrangement links TRBV30 to TRBJ2-7; the D gene is possibly TRBD1 (6 bases). The CDR3 runs to 13 residues. Germline values: CDR1 GTSNPN, CDR2 SVGIG (reference sequence). Between the trimmed V and J ends, which lost 2 bases and 3 bases, there was a span of 11 bases. The CDR3 DNA reads TGTGCCTGGAGTTCTCAGGGGCTCTACGAGCAGTACTTC. Translated: CAWSSQGLYEQYF.

This clonotype appeared a few times. This chain connects TRBV27 to TRBJ2-3; maybe TRBD2 (6 bases). Germline-derived CDR1 and CDR2 are MNHEY and SMNVEV (reference sequence). Deletions cut 5 bases from V and 2 bases from J, with 11 bases between. The CDR3 spans 14 residues. CDR3 coding DNA: TGTGCCAGCAGTATGAGCGGGTACACAGATACGCAGTATTTT. It specifies CASSMSGYTDTQYF.

This clonotype occurred many times. The gene calls are TRBV12-3 or TRBV12-4 and TRBJ1-6; no clear D. The CDR3 is made up of 12 amino acids. V was cut by 0 bases and J by 8 bases, with 2 bases left in between. Here the CDR3 DNA reads TGTGCCAGCAGTTTAGCGTATTCACCCCTCCACTTT. It codes for CASSLAYSPLHF.

This clonotype was seen repeatedly, ten times or more. The V gene is TRBV11-1, the J gene TRBJ2-1, with 13 nucleotides matching TRBD2. Germline V gives CDR1 SGHAT, CDR2 FQDESV (reference sequence). The CDR3 contains 19 residues. V trimming: 0 bases; J trimming: 7 bases; junction bases outside the gene matches: 12. CDR3 sequence: CASSLARTSGRWVGNEQFF. The CDR3 nucleotides are TGTGCCAGCAGCTTAGCCCGGACTAGCGGGAGATGGGTCGGTAATGAGCAGTTCTTC. The full variable domain, its missing parts supplied by reference TRBV11-1 and TRBJ2-1, is EAEVAQSPRYKITEKSQAVAFWCDPISGHATLYWYRQILGQGPELLVQFQDESVVDDSQLPKDRFSAERLKGVDSTLKIQPAELGDSAMYLCASSLARTSGRWVGNEQFFGPGTRLTVL.

The J gene is TRBJ2-6, the V gene TRBV11-2; no firm D call. Germline CDR1 is SGHAT and CDR2 is FQNNGV. Trimming shortened V by 8 bases and J by 2 bases, and 13 bases separated the two germline ends. The CDR3 is 15 residues long. CDR3 DNA: TGTGCCAGCCGACATCTTAGGGCTGGGGCCAACGTCCTGACTTTC. It encodes CASRHLRAGANVLTF.

This clonotype has a count of ten or more. For the CDR3, the DNA is TGTGCCAGCAGTTTTAGGGGGGGATCGGCCGAGCAGTACTTC. It encodes CASSFRGGSAEQYF. The rearrangement joins TRBV12-3 or TRBV12-4 to TRBJ2-7, with D possibly matching TRBD2 (7 bases). The CDR3 extends over 14 amino acids. V gave up 3 bases and J gave up 6 bases, with 15 bases separating them.

Of note for this clonotype: A much larger clone is a single base away; this may be a read error. J is TRBJ2-4 and V is TRBV29-1, with D uncertain. Germline values: CDR1 SQVTM, CDR2 ANQGSEA. The CDR3 extends over 14 amino acids. The chain's CDR3 is CSVGYGRAKNNQYF. The CDR3 coding sequence is TGCAGCGTGGGCTACGGAAGGGCCAAAAACAATCAGTACTTC.

The V gene is TRBV19, the J gene TRBJ2-1, with 9 bases identical to TRBD2. The V gene's germline CDR1 is LNHDA and CDR2 SQIVND (reference sequence). V dropped 1 base and J dropped 2; count of bases not matched to a gene: 3. The CDR3 contains 16 residues. CDR3 sequence: CASSIGGGAPYNEQFF. CDR3 nucleotides: TGTGCCAGTAGTATAGGCGGGGGGGCCCCCTACAATGAGCAGTTCTTC.

This clonotype was recorded once. The chain recombines TRBV5-4 with TRBJ2-5, with D uncertain. CDR1 SGHNT and CDR2 YYREEE come from the germline V gene (reference sequence). The CDR3 runs to 12 residues. Trimming removed 4 bases from V and 3 bases from J, with 7 bases in between. The CDR3 bases are TGTGCCAGCAGCAATCCGAAAGAGACCCAGTACTTC. Translated, it gives CASSNPKETQYF. Combining the CDR3 with reference TRBV5-4 and TRBJ2-5 gives the whole variable domain ETGVTQSPTHLIKTRGQQVTLRCSSQSGHNTVSWYQQALGQGPQFIFQYYREEENGRGNFPPRFSGLQFPNYSSELNVNALELDDSALYLCASSNPKETQYFGPGTRLLVL.

Only a few counts were recorded for this clonotype. The V gene is TRBV6-1, the J gene TRBJ2-6; no definite D call. The CDR3 runs to 16 residues. Germline CDR1 reads MNHNS; CDR2 reads SASEGT. V shed 1 base and J shed 3 bases, with 10 bases lying between them. CDR3 residues: CASSEDVVFGANVLTF. The CDR3 DNA follows: TGTGCCAGCAGTGAAGATGTCGTGTTTGGGGCCAACGTCCTGACTTTC.

This clonotype was counted at least ten times. The gene calls are TRBV5-1 and TRBJ2-2; TRBD2 agrees at 10 bases. Germline values: CDR1 SGHRS, CDR2 YFSETQ. This CDR3 has 17 residues. Germline trimming cut 4 bases from V and 2 bases from J; bases unmatched to any gene: 8. The CDR3 nucleotides are TGCGCCAGCAGCGGAATCCCTAGCGGGAGAAACACCGGGGAGCTGTTTTTT. Encoded protein: CASSGIPSGRNTGELFF.

Of note for this clonotype: An end of the junction does not agree with germline; a read error may underlie this. The rearrangement joins TRBV7-9 to TRBJ1-3, with TRBD1 identical over 11 bases. Germline loops: CDR1 SEHNR, CDR2 FQNEAQ (reference sequence). The CDR3 runs 17 residues. Written as DNA, the CDR3 is TGTGCCAGCAGCACGGACAGGGGGCCAACCTCTGGAAACACCATCTATTTT. It yields the protein CASSTDRGPTSGNTIYF.

The chain employs TRBV24-1 and TRBJ1-5; 9 bases are shared with TRBD1. The CDR3 has 16 residues. V shed 3 bases and J 3 bases; nucleotides not matched to a gene: 5. Germline V gene lookup returns CDR1 KGHDR and CDR2 SFDVKD. The CDR3 nucleotides read TGTGCCACCAGTGATCCGGGACAGGGCTCCAATCAGCCCCAGCATTTT. This gives the protein CATSDPGQGSNQPQHF.

V and J are TRBV4-1 and TRBJ1-2; D unclear. Germline V gene data show CDR1 as MGHRA and CDR2 as YSYEKL. Trimming pared 0 bases from V and 4 bases from J, leaving 9 bases between. This CDR3 has 14 residues. CDR3 DNA: TGCGCCAGCAGCCAAGATCGAGCACCCTATGGCTACACCTTC. This sequence encodes CASSQDRAPYGYTF.

This clonotype has a handful of counts. J is TRBJ2-7 and V is TRBV12-3 or TRBV12-4; 8 positions match TRBD2. Trimming took 3 bases from V and 6 from J; bases not matched to a gene: 10. CDR3 size: 15 residues. DNA of the CDR3: TGTGCCAGCAGTTTTCGTGGGACTAGTACGGGCGAGCAGTACTTC. Translating it yields CASSFRGTSTGEQYF.

The V call is TRBV7-3, the J call TRBJ2-1, with TRBD2 matching over 11 bases. The ends lost 5 bases at V and 3 bases at J; junction bases unmatched: 9. The length of the CDR3 is 17 residues. The germline gives CDR1 SGHTA, CDR2 FQGTGA. CDR3 sequence (DNA): TGTGCCAGCAGCCCCGGGGCTAGCGGGAGGTTCTACAATGAGCAGTTCTTC. Translated, it gives CASSPGASGRFYNEQFF.

This clonotype was detected a few times. The J gene is TRBJ2-3, the V gene TRBV10-2; 12 bases are a match to TRBD2. This CDR3 spans 18 amino acids. J was trimmed by 2 bases and V by 4 bases; bases with no gene match: 10. Germline-derived CDR1 and CDR2 are WSHSY and SAAADI. CDR3 DNA: TGCGCCAGCAGTGGACTAGCGGGAGACGATGTTAACACAGATACGCAGTATTTT. This translates into CASSGLAGDDVNTDTQYF.

This clonotype was counted between two and nine times. This chain links TRBV18 with TRBJ2-7; 10 bases align to TRBD2. The junction had 14 bases not matched to a gene; V was cut back by 6 bases and J by 6 bases. Germline V CDR1 and CDR2: KGHSH, LQKENI. CDR3 length equals 16 residues. The CDR3 is CASSPPPSGRNREQYF. The CDR3 DNA is TGTGCCAGCTCCCCGCCCCCTAGCGGGAGAAACCGCGAGCAGTACTTC.

This clonotype occurred many times. The V call is TRBV4-1, the J call TRBJ2-5, with D possibly matching TRBD1 (5 bases). Germline values: CDR1 MGHRA, CDR2 YSYEKL. V lost 1 base and J lost 7, with 10 bases in between. This CDR3 contains 13 residues. CDR3 nucleotides: TGCGCCAGCAGCCAAGCCGGACACGGGACCCAGTACTTC. It encodes CASSQAGHGTQYF.

This clonotype appeared many times. The rearrangement links TRBV12-3 or TRBV12-4 to TRBJ2-4; 8 nucleotides align to TRBD1. The V segment lost 6 bases and the J segment 8 bases; nucleotides outside the gene matches: 6. The CDR3 consists of 13 residues. The CDR3 loop reads CASRRTGTYIQYF. CDR3 sequence (DNA): TGTGCCAGCAGGCGGACAGGGACTTACATTCAGTACTTC.